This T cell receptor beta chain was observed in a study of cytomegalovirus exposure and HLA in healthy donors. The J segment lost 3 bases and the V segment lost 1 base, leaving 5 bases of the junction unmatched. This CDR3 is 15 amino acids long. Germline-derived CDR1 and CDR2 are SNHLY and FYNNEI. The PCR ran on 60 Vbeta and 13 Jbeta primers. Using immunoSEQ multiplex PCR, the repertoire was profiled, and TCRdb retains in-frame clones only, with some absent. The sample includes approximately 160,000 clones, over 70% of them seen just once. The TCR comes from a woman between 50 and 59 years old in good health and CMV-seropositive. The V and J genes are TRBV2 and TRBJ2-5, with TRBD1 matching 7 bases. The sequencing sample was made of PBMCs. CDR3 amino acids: CASSEGHGQEETQYF. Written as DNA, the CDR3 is TGTGCCAGCAGTGAAGGACACGGACAGGAAGAGACCCAGTACTTC.